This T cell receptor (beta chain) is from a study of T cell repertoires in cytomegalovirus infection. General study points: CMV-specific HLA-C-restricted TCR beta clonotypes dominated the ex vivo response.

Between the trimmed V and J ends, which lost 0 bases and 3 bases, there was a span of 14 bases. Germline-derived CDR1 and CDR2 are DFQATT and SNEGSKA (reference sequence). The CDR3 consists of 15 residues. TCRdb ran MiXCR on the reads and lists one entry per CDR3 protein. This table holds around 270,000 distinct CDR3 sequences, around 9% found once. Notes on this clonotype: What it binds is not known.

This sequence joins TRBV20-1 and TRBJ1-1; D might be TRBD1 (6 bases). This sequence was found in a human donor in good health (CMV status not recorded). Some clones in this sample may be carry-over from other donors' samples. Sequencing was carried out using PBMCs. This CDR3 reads CSARDWGGADTEAFF. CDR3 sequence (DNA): TGCAGTGCTAGAGATTGGGGGGGCGCGGACACTGAAGCTTTCTTT.